The present T cell receptor (beta chain) was sequenced within a study of shared clonotypes between healthy human individuals. Whole-study context: Researchers assigned three CD4 naive, three CD4 memory, two CD8 naive and one CD8 memory plate to each donor.

Profiling relied on immunoSEQ multiplex PCR, and the TCRdb table lists in-frame clones only, not all of them. The table has hundreds of thousands of clones, about 74% seen once. This clone was detected only a few times. Its matching antigen is unknown. The study, taken as a whole, reports: It was observed that roughly 5.1% of naive CD4 clonotypes were shared across a handful of donors.

The length of the CDR3 is 16 residues. The germline V gene has CDR1 SNHLY and CDR2 FYNNEI. Trimming took off 5 bases at V and 0 bases at J, with 13 bases between the two ends. This receptor was taken from a woman between 25 and 40 years old in good health. Sequenced: memory CD4+ T cells sorted from blood. Subset of the sample: CD45RA-negative fraction. V is TRBV2 and J is TRBJ1-4; D uncertain. CDR3 loop: CASSPTGYTTNEKLFF. The CDR3 DNA reads TGTGCCAGCAGTCCTACGGGATATACAACTAATGAAAAACTGTTTTTT.